This entry is about one TCR beta chain. This entry is derived from a study of blood T cell repertoires in COVID-19. About the study: From T cells, B-cell-depleted T cells, or PBMCs came the material, which was cDNA or gDNA.

The length of the CDR3 is 15 residues. The V gene's germline CDR1 is SEHNR and CDR2 FQNEAQ (reference sequence). The ends were cut back, 6 bases at V and 7 bases at J, with 18 bases in the middle. Under the authors' procedure: Estimates of nucleated cell counts were drawn from the amplification of reference gene primers. Sequenced by immunoSEQ multiplex PCR; TCRdb stores in-frame clones only, minus some. V, J and clone size are those of that table, while D and trimming were read from the DNA. The table includes about 98,000 clones, over 70% detected once. The origin of this receptor is a man between 70 and 80 years old with acute or convalescent COVID-19. This sequence joins TRBV7-9 and TRBJ1-4; D remains ambiguous. The sequencing input was peripheral blood. DNA of the CDR3: TGTGCCAGCAGTCCCATTGAGGGCCCTTTTGAAAAACTGTTTTTT. Translated, it gives CASSPIEGPFEKLFF.